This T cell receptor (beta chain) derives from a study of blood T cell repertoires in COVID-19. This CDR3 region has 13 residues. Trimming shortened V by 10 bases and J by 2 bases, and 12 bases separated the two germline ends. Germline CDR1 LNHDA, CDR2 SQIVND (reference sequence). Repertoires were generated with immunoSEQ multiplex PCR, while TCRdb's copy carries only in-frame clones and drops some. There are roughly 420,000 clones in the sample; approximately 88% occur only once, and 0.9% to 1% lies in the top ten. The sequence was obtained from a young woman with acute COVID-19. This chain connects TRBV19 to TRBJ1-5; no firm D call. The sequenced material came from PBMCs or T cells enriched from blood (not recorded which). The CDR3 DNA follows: TGTGCCACCTCGACACGACGCAATCAGCCCCAGCATTTT. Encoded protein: CATSTRRNQPQHF. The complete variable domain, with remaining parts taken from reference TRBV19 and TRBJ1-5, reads DGGITQSPKYLFRKEGQNVTLSCEQNLNHDAMYWYRQDPGQGLRLIYYSQIVNDFQKGDIAEGYSVSREKKESFPLTVTSAQKNPTAFYLCATSTRRNQPQHFGDGTRLSIL.